This T cell receptor (beta chain) was retrieved from a study of T cell clones after liver transplantation (dated by TCRdb to between 2018 and 2021). The study in broad terms: The samples were obtained from ITN030ST, a randomized trial that attempted immunosuppression withdrawal within 2 years after liver transplantation. Subjects received no induction therapy and standard immunosuppression until randomization at 12-24 months post-transplant. As an antigen-independent comparator for the donor-reactive sequences, third party-reactive TCRbeta sequences from pre-transplant MLRs were identified as well. After a pre-transplant mixed lymphocyte reaction, TCRbeta sequencing was used to pinpoint donor-reactive T cell clones, which were subsequently tracked in post-transplant blood. Of the eight recipients, a few were HCV-positive, while the remaining recipients had been transplanted for non-autoimmune, non-viral indications. Blood samples were taken pre-transplant, pre-randomization before withdrawal, and post-randomization after full withdrawal or failed withdrawal. Tolerance meant complete immunosuppression withdrawal for at least one year without liver enzymes rising beyond twice the upper limit of normal. Of the 8 liver transplant recipients making up the studied cohort, 3 were classified as tolerant and 5 as non-tolerant.

Points the paper makes about the study in general: Because of small, heterogeneous patient numbers and non-standardized post-transplant time points, the conclusions were only preliminary. Once repertoire turnover was taken into account, donor-reactive detection showed a significant reduction for CD4 in 7 of 8 subjects and for CD8 in 8 of 8. In 5 of 8 subjects, regardless of tolerance or HCV status, circulating donor-reactive CD4 TCRbeta sequences dropped significantly post-transplant. Low numbers of available donor cells limited the measurable donor-reactive repertoire in two subjects. A greater decline was seen for donor-reactive sequences than for third party-reactive sequences, suggesting partial antigen-specific deletion unrelated to withdrawal success. Because no allograft tissue specimens were available, donor-reactive T cells may have migrated into the graft instead of being deleted.

In this sample, this clone turned up once. Its binding antigen is unknown. It has no much larger one-base neighbor in the sample; base qualities were not kept. Using immunoSEQ, frozen genomic DNA was subjected to high-throughput TCRbeta CDR3 sequencing, a process that included PCR amplification, mapping, bias correction and internal controls. On the study's bioinformatics: Only productive rearrangements were retained, with each unique TCRbeta sequence defined by its CDR3 nucleotide sequence together with its V and J gene. Donor-reactive sequences required at least 5-fold expansion in CFSE-low cells versus unstimulated pre-transplant cells and at least 0.01% frequency. Per-subject minimum frequency thresholds, based on the lowest-template unstimulated sample, ensured at least 90% detection power. Repertoire turnover was measured by Jensen-Shannon divergence between the top 1000 TCRbeta sequences post- and pre-transplant. Changes in detection of donor-reactive sequences were assessed with two-sided Fisher's exact tests. Held by TCRdb, this immuneACCESS table contains in-frame sequences only and omits some clones. Under half of the omission traces to an unresolved V gene where checked; the cause of the rest is unknown. V and J calls and clone size are those listed in that table; D and trimming were worked out from the DNA. The sample includes approximately 75,000 clones, with about four fifths observed a single time. Approximately 0.79% of the sample belongs to the ten largest clones.

The CDR3 covers 16 residues, taking in both the cysteine and the phenylalanine. Solely the CDR3 DNA is kept, with 48 bases framed from the first base. The CDR1 and CDR2 encoded by the germline V gene are LGHNA and YSLEER. V is clipped by 0 bases and J by 3 bases, and the sequence between their germline boundaries is 14 bases long. Thawed unstimulated PBMCs were stained for CD3, CD4 and CD8 and FACS-sorted into CD3+CD4+ and CD3+CD8+ populations. All 8 studied subjects were randomized to withdrawal of immunosuppression. The Qiagen DNeasy Blood and Tissue Kit was used to isolate genomic DNA. The sequence derives from a human patient who received a liver transplant. It is possible that, after a transplant, some T cells come from the graft donor. Rearrangement joined TRBV4-3 to TRBJ1-2, with TRBD1 tentatively as D gene (6 bases match). This specimen consisted of CD4+ T cells from blood, obtained 12 months after liver transplant. At the DNA level, the sequence is TGCGCCAGCAGCCAAGATCAAAACAGGGCGTACTATGGCTACACCTTC. This is translated as CASSQDQNRAYYGYTF.